A selection of T cell receptor beta chains follows, all from one sample in a study of blood T cell repertoires in COVID-19. Assay: immunoSEQ multiplex PCR; the TCRdb copy retains only in-frame clones and omits some. The sample comprises about 69,000 clones, roughly 80% of which are singletons, and approximately 15% rests with the top ten. The sample taken for sequencing was peripheral blood. The origin of the receptors is a man aged 55 to 70 with acute or convalescent COVID-19. CDR3s include the opening cysteine and the closing phenylalanine or tryptophan. The D gene is left open where the match is weak. Clone sizes are given selectively: once, few, many, or a class where the clone is expanded.

size: .
D: .
V: TRBV7-9
J: TRBJ2-1
DNA: TGTGCCAGCAGCCTCGGGTCGCGCGGCGAGCAGTTCTTC
CDR3: CASSLGSRGEQFF

size: .
D: TRBD2
V: TRBV3-1/TRBV3-2
J: TRBJ2-7
DNA: TGTGCCAGCAGCCAAGAACTAGCGGTAAGCTCCTACGAGCAGTACTTC
CDR3: CASSQELAVSSYEQYF

size: .
D: TRBD1
V: TRBV7-6
J: TRBJ1-4
DNA: TGTGCCAGCAGCTCGGCAGGGGGCGCTGATGAAAAACTGTTTTTT
CDR3: CASSSAGGADEKLFF

size: .
D: TRBD1
V: TRBV24-1
J: TRBJ2-2
DNA: TGTGCCACCAGTGGTTTGGGACAGGGGGGCGGGGAGCTGTTTTTT
CDR3: CATSGLGQGGGELFF

size: .
D: TRBD2
V: TRBV5-4
J: TRBJ2-4
DNA: TGTGCCAGCAGCGGGACAGGAGCGGGGGGGGCCAAAAACATTCAGTACTTC
CDR3: CASSGTGAGGAKNIQYF

size: .
D: TRBD1
V: TRBV4-3
J: TRBJ2-5
DNA: TGCGCCAGCAGCCAAGAGTTCGGACAGGGGGAGACCCAGTACTTC
CDR3: CASSQEFGQGETQYF

size: .
D: TRBD1
V: TRBV7-2
J: TRBJ2-4
DNA: TGTGCCAGCAGCTCCGAAGCAGGGGGCGCGCGAAACATTCAGTACTTC
CDR3: CASSSEAGGARNIQYF

size: .
D: .
V: TRBV2
J: TRBJ2-1
DNA: TGTGCCGCCTGCGAAGAGGAGACCTACAATGAGCAGTTCTTC
CDR3: CAACEEETYNEQFF

size: once
D: .
V: TRBV4-3
J: TRBJ1-5
DNA: TGCGCCAGCAGCCAAGATCGGGGGTATCAGCCCCAGCATTTT
CDR3: CASSQDRGYQPQHF

size: once
D: TRBD1
V: TRBV5-6
J: TRBJ1-6
DNA: TGTGCCAGCAGCTTAATACCGGGACAGGGGTTTTCACCCCTCCACTTT
CDR3: CASSLIPGQGFSPLHF

size: .
D: TRBD2
V: TRBV10-3
J: TRBJ2-3
DNA: TGTGCCATCAGTGAGGGACTAGCGGGGGTTACAGATACGCAGTATTTT
CDR3: CAISEGLAGVTDTQYF

size: .
D: .
V: TRBV5-8
J: TRBJ2-5
DNA: TGTGCCAGCAGCCAGGGTAGGGTCTCGGAGACCCAGTACTTC
CDR3: CASSQGRVSETQYF

size: .
D: TRBD1
V: TRBV5-1
J: TRBJ1-6
DNA: TGCGCCAGCAGCCTTGCGACAGGGGGTAATTCACCCCTCCACTTT
CDR3: CASSLATGGNSPLHF

size: once
D: .
V: TRBV18
J: TRBJ1-2
DNA: TGTGCCAGCCGGGAGGTATCATGGGCCCTCTATGGCTACACCTTC
CDR3: CASREVSWALYGYTF

size: .
D: TRBD1
V: TRBV6-2/TRBV6-3
J: TRBJ1-5
DNA: TGTGCCAGCAGCATGGGACAGTATAGCAATCAGCCCCAGCATTTT
CDR3: CASSMGQYSNQPQHF

size: .
D: .
V: TRBV10-1
J: TRBJ2-7
DNA: TGCGCCAGCAGTGATGGAGAGTCTACATCCTACGAGCAGTACTTC
CDR3: CASSDGESTSYEQYF

size: .
D: .
V: TRBV29-1
J: TRBJ1-1
DNA: TGCAGCGCCCCGGTCGGGGGTTCGTTGCTGAACACTGAAGCTTTCTTT
CDR3: CSAPVGGSLLNTEAFF

size: few
D: TRBD2
V: TRBV4-3
J: TRBJ2-1
DNA: TGCGCCAGCAGCCAATCACCGTCCGGGGGGGACAATGAGCAGTTCTTC
CDR3: CASSQSPSGGDNEQFF

size: few
D: .
V: TRBV19
J: TRBJ2-7
DNA: TGTGCCAGTAGTAGGGGACTTAGCTCCTACGAGCAGTACTTC
CDR3: CASSRGLSSYEQYF

size: .
D: .
V: TRBV4-2
J: TRBJ2-5
DNA: TGTGCCAGCAGCCCGGACACGTACCAAGAGACCCAGTACTTC
CDR3: CASSPDTYQETQYF

size: .
D: TRBD1
V: TRBV5-1
J: TRBJ2-3
DNA: TGCGCCAGCAGCTTGGGACAGGGAGACGATACGCAGTATTTT
CDR3: CASSLGQGDDTQYF

size: .
D: .
V: TRBV5-5
J: TRBJ1-3
DNA: TGTGCCAGCAGCTTGGCCTCGAGGAGGGACACCATATATTTT
CDR3: CASSLASRRDTIYF

size: .
D: TRBD1
V: TRBV4-3
J: TRBJ1-1
DNA: TGCGCCAGCAGCCAAGAGACAGGGCGGAACACTGAAGCTTTCTTT
CDR3: CASSQETGRNTEAFF

size: few
D: .
V: TRBV24-1
J: TRBJ1-1
DNA: TGTGCCACCAGTGCGGGGACTGAAGCTTTCTTT
CDR3: CATSAGTEAFF

size: once
D: TRBD2
V: TRBV19
J: TRBJ2-7
DNA: TGTGCCAGTAGAGCGGGGCCAGGCAGGGTGAAAGAGCAGTACTTC
CDR3: CASRAGPGRVKEQYF

size: medium-sized
D: .
V: TRBV5-5
J: TRBJ1-2
DNA: TGTGCCAGCAGAAACGTACGGGGGTCATCTGGGGATAGCTATGGCTACACCTTC
CDR3: CASRNVRGSSGDSYGYTF

size: many
D: TRBD2
V: TRBV5-6
J: TRBJ2-3
DNA: TGTGCCAGCAGCCTGACCGAGACTAGCGGGGTGAACACAGATACGCAGTATTTT
CDR3: CASSLTETSGVNTDTQYF

size: .
D: .
V: TRBV2
J: TRBJ2-4
DNA: TGTGCCAGCAGTGTTATATCACAGCGGGCCAAAAACATTCAGTACTTC
CDR3: CASSVISQRAKNIQYF

size: .
D: .
V: TRBV4-1
J: TRBJ2-5
DNA: TGCGCCAGCAGCCAAGTTTCAGGGCGGGAGACCCAGTACTTC
CDR3: CASSQVSGRETQYF

size: .
D: .
V: TRBV4-3
J: TRBJ1-2
DNA: TGCGCCAGCAGCCAAGAAGGGGGGGCCCTCGGCTACACCTTC
CDR3: CASSQEGGALGYTF

size: .
D: TRBD1
V: TRBV14
J: TRBJ2-7
DNA: TGTGCCAGCAGCCAAACAATTGCAGGGGGCGACGAGCAGTACTTC
CDR3: CASSQTIAGGDEQYF

size: .
D: .
V: TRBV11-2
J: TRBJ1-4
DNA: TGTGCCAGCAGAAGAGGGGGACGCAATGAAAAACTGTTTTTT
CDR3: CASRRGGRNEKLFF

size: few
D: .
V: TRBV5-4
J: TRBJ2-5
DNA: TGTGCCAGCAGCTTGGTATTTGCGGAGACCCAGTACTTC
CDR3: CASSLVFAETQYF

size: .
D: .
V: TRBV2
J: TRBJ2-4
DNA: TGTGCCAGCAGTGGACGCGGGTCGGGGATAAAAAACATTCAGTACTTC
CDR3: CASSGRGSGIKNIQYF

size: once
D: TRBD1
V: TRBV27
J: TRBJ1-5
DNA: TGTGCCAGCAGTTCCCCGGGACAGGGGACTCAGCCCCAGCATTTT
CDR3: CASSSPGQGTQPQHF

size: .
D: .
V: TRBV2
J: TRBJ1-5
DNA: TGTGCCAGCAGTGATTTGGGCTTGGGCAATCAGCCCCAGCATTTT
CDR3: CASSDLGLGNQPQHF

size: once
D: .
V: TRBV30
J: TRBJ2-1
DNA: TGTGCTCGGACCGAGGGCTCCTACAATGAGCAGTTCTTC
CDR3: CARTEGSYNEQFF

size: .
D: .
V: TRBV4-2
J: TRBJ1-6
DNA: TGTGCCAGCAGTACCGGGGGATGGGCTGAGGGGACACCCCTCCACTTT
CDR3: CASSTGGWAEGTPLHF

size: .
D: .
V: TRBV5-1
J: TRBJ1-1
DNA: TGCGCCAGCAGCTTGGTCTATAGCGGCAACACTGAAGCTTTCTTT
CDR3: CASSLVYSGNTEAFF

size: .
D: TRBD1
V: TRBV6-5
J: TRBJ1-4
DNA: TGTGCCAGCAAGATGAGGCAGGGGGTTGAAAAACTGTTTTTT
CDR3: CASKMRQGVEKLFF

size: .
D: .
V: TRBV5-5
J: TRBJ1-6
DNA: TGTGCCAGCAGCTTTGGGGCGGATTCACCCCTCCACTTT
CDR3: CASSFGADSPLHF